This note documents a single TCR beta chain sequence. Its specificity is unknown. Within the sample, other DNA sequences also encode this same CDR3. TCRdb keeps only in-frame clones here, not all; method: immunoSEQ multiplex PCR. The sample lists about 2.2 million clones, 93% occurring once. This entry comes from a study of shared clonotypes between healthy human individuals. Overall study results and limits: In general, naive subsets displayed greater estimated richness than memory subsets did. Sampling involved blood alone; tissue repertoires likely differ.

CD45RO-negative CD8 cells positively selected for CCR7 made up the naive population, which excluded terminally differentiated effector memory CD45RA+ cells. CDR1 is MNHEY and CDR2 is SMNVEV in the germline V gene (reference sequence). The CDR3 is made up of 14 amino acids. V was clipped by 2 bases and J by 6 bases, with 11 bases between them. Sequenced input: naive CD8+ T cells from PBMCs. The rearrangement uses TRBV27 and TRBJ1-5; possibly TRBD1 for D (5 bases). The clonotype was recovered from a man younger than 30 in good health. Some clones in this sample may be carry-over from other donors' samples. As DNA, the CDR3 is TGTGCCAGCAGTTTAGTGGGGACCGGTCAGCCCCAGCATTTT. Translated: CASSLVGTGQPQHF.